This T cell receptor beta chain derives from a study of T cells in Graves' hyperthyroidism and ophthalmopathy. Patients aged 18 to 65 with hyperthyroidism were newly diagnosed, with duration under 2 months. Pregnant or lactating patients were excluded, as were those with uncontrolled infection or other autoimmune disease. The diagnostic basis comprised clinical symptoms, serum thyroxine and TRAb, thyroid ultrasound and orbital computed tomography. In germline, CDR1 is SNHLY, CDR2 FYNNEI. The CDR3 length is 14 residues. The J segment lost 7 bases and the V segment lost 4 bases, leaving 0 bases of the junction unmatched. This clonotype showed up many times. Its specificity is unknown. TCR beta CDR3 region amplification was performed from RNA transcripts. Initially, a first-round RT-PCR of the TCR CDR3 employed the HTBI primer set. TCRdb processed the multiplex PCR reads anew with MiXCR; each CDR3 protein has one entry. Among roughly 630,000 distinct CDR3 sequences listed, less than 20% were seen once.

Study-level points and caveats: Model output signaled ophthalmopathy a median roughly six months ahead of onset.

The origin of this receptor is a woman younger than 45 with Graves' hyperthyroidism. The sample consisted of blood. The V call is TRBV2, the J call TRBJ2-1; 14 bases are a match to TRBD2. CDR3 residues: CASSGTSGRNEQFF. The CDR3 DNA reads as TGTGCCAGCAGTGGGACTAGCGGGAGGAATGAGCAGTTCTTC.